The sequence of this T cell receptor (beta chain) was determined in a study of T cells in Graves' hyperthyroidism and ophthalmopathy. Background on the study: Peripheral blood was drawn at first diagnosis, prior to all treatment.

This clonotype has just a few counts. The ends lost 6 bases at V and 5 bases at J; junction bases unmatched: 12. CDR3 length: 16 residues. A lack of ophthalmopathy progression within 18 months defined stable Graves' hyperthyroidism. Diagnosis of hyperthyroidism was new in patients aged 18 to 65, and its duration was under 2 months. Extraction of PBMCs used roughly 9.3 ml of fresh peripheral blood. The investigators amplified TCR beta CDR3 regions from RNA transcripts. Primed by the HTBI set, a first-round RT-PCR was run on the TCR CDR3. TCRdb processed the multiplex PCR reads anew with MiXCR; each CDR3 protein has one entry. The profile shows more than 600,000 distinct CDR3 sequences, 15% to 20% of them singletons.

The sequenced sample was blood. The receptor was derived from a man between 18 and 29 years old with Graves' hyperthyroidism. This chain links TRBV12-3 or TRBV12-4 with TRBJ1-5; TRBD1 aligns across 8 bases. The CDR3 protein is CASSQTDRGEDQPQHF. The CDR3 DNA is TGTGCCAGCAGCCAGACCGACAGGGGCGAGGATCAGCCCCAGCATTTT.